The 29 T cell receptor beta chains presented below share a single source sample, sequenced in a study of blood T cell repertoires in COVID-19. The assay was immunoSEQ multiplex PCR, and TCRdb's table has in-frame clones only and misses some. This table has approximately 150,000 clones, 85% to 95% appearing once. The specimen was peripheral blood. The origin of the receptors is a woman aged 60-75 years with COVID-19, enrolled during active disease.

This clone showed up just once. The chain carries TRBV5-4 and TRBJ1-6, with 11 bases matching TRBD1. This CDR3 contains 18 residues. In germline, CDR1 is SGHNT, CDR2 YYREEE (reference sequence). V gave up 4 bases and J gave up 3 bases; unmatched junction bases: 9. CDR3 sequence reads: CASSQKRTGGGYNSPLHF. As DNA, the CDR3 is TGTGCCAGCAGCCAAAAACGGACAGGGGGCGGCTATAATTCACCCCTCCACTTT.

V is TRBV10-3 and J is TRBJ1-1; perhaps TRBD1 as D (6 bases). The CDR3 has 15 amino acids. The V gene's germline CDR1 is ENHRY and CDR2 SYGVKD. Trimming removed 9 bases at V and 1 base at J, with 18 bases between. The chain's CDR3 is CAMRSSGGANTEAFF. CDR3 in DNA: TGTGCCATGAGGAGCTCGGGGGGCGCGAACACTGAAGCTTTCTTT.

This chain joins TRBV5-5 and TRBJ2-5; tentatively, D is TRBD2 (6 bases). This CDR3 comprises 16 residues. Germline assignment: CDR1 SGHKS and CDR2 YYEKEE (reference sequence). Between the trimmed V and J ends, which lost 1 base and 0 bases, there was a span of 13 bases. Here the CDR3 reads CASSLNTWGDQETQYF. The CDR3 DNA is TGTGCCAGCAGCTTGAACACCTGGGGGGACCAAGAGACCCAGTACTTC.

The V call is TRBV3-1 (or the pseudogene TRBV3-2), the J call TRBJ1-6, with D perhaps TRBD1 (6 bases). This CDR3 contains 16 residues. Deletions cut 1 base from V and 5 bases from J, with 12 bases between. Per the germline V gene, CDR1 is LGHDT and CDR2 is YNNKEL (reference sequence). The CDR3 coding sequence is TGTGCCAGCAGCCAAGGGGTCAGGGGCCATAATTCACCCCTCCACTTT. Amino acids: CASSQGVRGHNSPLHF.

This clone was counted a few times. The J gene is TRBJ2-2, the V gene TRBV11-3; perhaps TRBD2 as D (6 bases). The ends were cut back, 1 base at V and 0 bases at J, with 18 bases in the middle. This CDR3 spans 19 amino acids. Germline values: CDR1 SGHNT, CDR2 YENEEA. For the CDR3, the DNA is TGTGCCAGCAGCTTAGGGGCGGGTTGGGAGGCGCCGAACACCGGGGAGCTGTTTTTT. Translating it yields CASSLGAGWEAPNTGELFF.

The genes are TRBV7-2 and TRBJ2-2, with D possibly matching TRBD1 (5 bases). CDR1 is SGHTA and CDR2 is FQGNSA in the germline V gene. The CDR3 has 16 amino acids. Deletions cut 4 bases from V and 3 bases from J, with 15 bases between. CDR3 DNA: TGTGCCAGCAGCTCACAAGGGGCATTAGACACCGGGGAGCTGTTTTTT. It encodes CASSSQGALDTGELFF.

V is TRBV27 and J is TRBJ1-1; no definite D call. CDR1 is MNHEY and CDR2 is SMNVEV in the germline V gene (reference sequence). The CDR3 is 13 residues long. Trimming removed 3 bases at V and 1 base at J, with 6 bases between. This chain's CDR3 is CASSLLENTEAFF. CDR3 nucleotide sequence: TGTGCCAGCAGTTTGTTAGAGAACACTGAAGCTTTCTTT.

The rearrangement joins TRBV5-4 to TRBJ1-4; a weak D match, TRBD1 (6 bases). This CDR3 is 14 amino acids long. The germline V gene encodes CDR1 SGHNT and CDR2 YYREEE (reference sequence). Trimming shortened V by 4 bases and J by 10 bases, and 17 bases separated the two germline ends. CDR3 DNA: TGTGCCAGCAGCCAGTGGGGGCCCCGGCGAAAACTGTTTTTT. It is translated as CASSQWGPRRKLFF. The variable domain in full, with the rest retrieved from reference TRBV5-4 and TRBJ1-4, is ETGVTQSPTHLIKTRGQQVTLRCSSQSGHNTVSWYQQALGQGPQFIFQYYREEENGRGNFPPRFSGLQFPNYSSELNVNALELDDSALYLCASSQWGPRRKLFFGSGTQLSVL.

The V and J genes are TRBV2 and TRBJ2-3; weak D call: TRBD2 (5 bases). The CDR3 runs to 12 residues. The germline V gene encodes CDR1 SNHLY and CDR2 FYNNEI. V lost 4 bases to trimming and J lost 3 bases, with 5 bases between them. The DNA for the CDR3 is TGTGCCAGCAGTGGAGGGACAGATACGCAGTATTTT. Encoded protein: CASSGGTDTQYF.

This clone was counted once. This chain uses TRBV5-1 with TRBJ1-6; 9 nucleotides line up with TRBD1. Unmatched junction bases numbered 7, after V lost 1 base and J lost 8 bases. This CDR3 is built from 16 residues. Germline CDR1 and CDR2: SGHRS and YFSETQ. The CDR3: CASSLWGGQGHSPLHF. The DNA for the CDR3 is TGCGCCAGCAGCTTGTGGGGGGGACAGGGACATTCACCCCTCCACTTT.

This clone has only one observation. The CDR3 reads CASSPLTGLGEKLFF. In DNA, the CDR3 is TGTGCCAGCAGTCCACTGACAGGGTTGGGTGAAAAACTGTTTTTT. The V gene is TRBV25-1, the J gene TRBJ1-4, with 7 bases lining up with TRBD1. From germline, CDR1 is MGHDK and CDR2 SYGVNS. The ends lost 5 bases at V and 7 bases at J; junction bases unmatched: 10. The CDR3 extends over 15 amino acids. Filled out from reference TRBV25-1 and TRBJ1-4, the complete variable domain reads EADIYQTPRYLVIGTGKKITLECSQTMGHDKMYWYQQDPGMELHLIHYSYGVNSTEKGDLSSESTVSRIRTEHFPLTLESARPSHTSQYLCASSPLTGLGEKLFFGSGTQLSVL.

The chain has TRBV6-2 or TRBV6-3 and TRBJ2-1; TRBD1 matches at 7 bases. Germline CDR1 and CDR2: MNHEY and SVGEGT. The V segment lost 5 bases and the J segment 5 bases; nucleotides outside the gene matches: 9. The CDR3 is made up of 15 amino acids. CDR3 in DNA: TGTGCCAGCAGTCCCCCGGGAAGGGGGCACAATGAGCAGTTCTTC. It specifies CASSPPGRGHNEQFF.

The chain joins TRBV6-2 or TRBV6-3 to TRBJ2-6; tentative D call: TRBD1 (5 bases). The CDR3 has 15 residues. V was cut by 2 bases and J by 2 bases, with 7 bases left in between. Per germline, CDR1 MNHEY and CDR2 SVGEGT. In nucleotides, the CDR3 is TGTGCCAGCAGTTACGGGGCCGCTGGGGCCAACGTCCTGACTTTC. Translating gives CASSYGAAGANVLTF.

The rearrangement links TRBV9 to TRBJ2-1; 7 nucleotides line up with TRBD1. The CDR3 loop spans 14 amino acids. The germline V gene encodes CDR1 SGDLS and CDR2 YYNGEE. V lost 1 base, J lost 6 bases, and 4 bases stayed unmatched. Here the CDR3 DNA reads TGTGCCAGCAGCGTACCAGGGGGTGTCAATGAGCAGTTCTTC. It codes for CASSVPGGVNEQFF.

This sequence joins TRBV21-1 and TRBJ1-1; TRBD1 was called by the table and not checked on the DNA. TRBV21-1 corresponds to a pseudogene. This CDR3 spans 16 amino acids. The CDR3 loop reads CASSKYPTGARTEAFF. As DNA, the CDR3 is TGTGCCAGCAGCAAGTACCCCACAGGGGCTCGGACTGAAGCTTTCTTT.

This clone was seen only once. The rearrangement links TRBV11-2 to TRBJ1-1; D is possibly TRBD1 (6 bases). The V gene's germline CDR1 is SGHAT and CDR2 FQNNGV. V shed 3 bases and J shed 1 base, with 12 bases lying between them. The CDR3 is 15 residues long. As DNA, the CDR3 is TGTGCCAGCAGCTTTGGGGGCGCGGGGAACACTGAAGCTTTCTTT. Amino acid sequence: CASSFGGAGNTEAFF.

V gene TRBV18 combines with J gene TRBJ1-4; TRBD1 agrees at 7 bases. The V and J ends lost 0 bases and 4 bases, in that order; junction bases with no gene match: 14. Germline V lookup: CDR1 KGHSH, CDR2 LQKENI. The CDR3 consists of 19 residues. CDR3 sequence reads: CASSPPIIDRDSLNEKLFF. For the CDR3, the DNA is TGTGCCAGCTCACCACCTATTATCGACAGGGACTCCCTTAATGAAAAACTGTTTTTT.

The V call is TRBV5-1, the J call TRBJ1-6, with 7 bases identical to TRBD1. J lost 5 bases, V lost 2 bases, and 1 base had no gene match. Germline lookup yields CDR1 SGHRS and CDR2 YFSETQ. This CDR3 has 14 residues. The CDR3 DNA is TGCGCCAGCAGCTTTGGACAGGATAATTCACCCCTCCACTTT. Amino acid sequence: CASSFGQDNSPLHF. The full variable domain, completed using reference TRBV5-1 and TRBJ1-6, is KAGVTQTPRYLIKTRGQQVTLSCSPISGHRSVSWYQQTPGQGLQFLFEYFSETQRNKGNFPGRFSGRQFSNSRSEMNVSTLELGDSALYLCASSFGQDNSPLHFGNGTRLTVT.

The chain couples TRBV7-3 to TRBJ1-1; maybe TRBD1 (6 bases). The V gene lost 3 bases and the J gene lost 5 bases, with 13 bases spanning the gap. From germline, CDR1 is SGHTA and CDR2 FQGTGA. The CDR3 sequence is 14 residues long. For the CDR3, the DNA is TGTGCCAGCAGCTTCAGGGGAGGGGGGACTGAAGCTTTCTTT. It encodes CASSFRGGGTEAFF.

The chain employs TRBV7-2 and TRBJ1-5; 9 bases are a match to TRBD1. CDR3 length equals 14 residues. The V and J ends lost 5 bases and 6 bases, in that order; junction bases with no gene match: 5. Germline loops: CDR1 SGHTA, CDR2 FQGNSA. Here the CDR3 reads CASSLGTGTQPQHF. The CDR3 DNA follows: TGTGCCAGCAGCCTCGGGACAGGGACTCAGCCCCAGCATTTT.

This chain links TRBV7-9 with TRBJ2-5; 11 positions agree with TRBD2. The germline gives CDR1 SEHNR, CDR2 FQNEAQ (reference sequence). Germline trimming cut 7 bases from V and 2 bases from J; bases unmatched to any gene: 3. This CDR3 is built from 14 residues. CDR3 protein: CASTRLAGQETQYF. In DNA, the CDR3 is TGTGCCAGCACAAGACTAGCGGGGCAAGAGACCCAGTACTTC.

The chain uses TRBV6-5 and TRBJ1-1; 8 nucleotides align to TRBD1. CDR1 MNHEY and CDR2 SVGAGI come from the germline V gene. This CDR3 region has 15 residues. The ends lost 7 bases at V and 11 bases at J; junction bases unmatched: 18. CDR3 sequence (DNA): TGTGCCAGCACTACCCCGATCAGGGGGCTTAAAGGCGCTTTCTTT. Its protein is CASTTPIRGLKGAFF.

The chain links TRBV4-2 to TRBJ2-2; D is undetermined. Germline V gene sequence: CDR1 LGHNA, CDR2 YNFKEQ. The CDR3 is made up of 14 amino acids. V was trimmed by 3 bases and J by 7 bases, leaving 12 bases between them. This CDR3 reads CASSHPSYNGELFF. The CDR3 DNA sequence: TGTGCCAGCAGCCATCCGTCGTATAACGGGGAGCTGTTTTTT.

The sample holds a few counts of this clone. The chain uses TRBV2 and TRBJ2-5; D is possibly TRBD1 (7 bases). Germline V gene sequence: CDR1 SNHLY, CDR2 FYNNEI. The germline V and J ends were trimmed by 7 bases and 5 bases, with 17 bases remaining between them. CDR3 length: 14 residues. The CDR3 sequence: CASNLGGGGETQYF. As DNA, the CDR3 is TGTGCCAGCAATCTAGGGGGCGGAGGGGAGACCCAGTACTTC.

The V call is TRBV2, the J call TRBJ1-2; TRBD1 aligns across 8 bases. This CDR3 contains 14 residues. Trimming at V came to 7 bases and at J to 4 bases, leaving 8 bases not matched to a gene. The V gene's germline CDR1 is SNHLY and CDR2 FYNNEI. The CDR3: CASTGGTGTYGYTF. The CDR3 coding sequence is TGTGCCAGCACCGGCGGGACAGGAACCTATGGCTACACCTTC.

The rearrangement uses TRBV6-5 and TRBJ1-6; the D is unclear. The CDR3 covers 12 residues. The V and J ends lost 3 bases and 9 bases respectively, with 6 bases between them. Germline lookup yields CDR1 MNHEY and CDR2 SVGAGI. CDR3: CASSYGSSPLHF. The CDR3 DNA is TGTGCCAGCAGTTATGGGAGTTCACCCCTCCACTTT.

This clone was detected only a few times. The CDR3 nucleotides are TGTGCCAGCAGGGAGGGAGGGGCCTATAATTCACCCCTCCACTTT. It encodes CASREGGAYNSPLHF. The V call is TRBV7-6, the J call TRBJ1-6; D perhaps matches TRBD1 (5 bases). This CDR3 spans 15 amino acids. The V end lost 6 bases, the J end lost 2 bases, and 11 bases lay between the germline ends. Germline CDR1 and CDR2: SGHVS and FNYEAQ.

The V call is TRBV29-1, the J call TRBJ1-2; no clear D. Germline loops: CDR1 SQVTM, CDR2 ANQGSEA. V dropped 3 bases and J dropped 2 bases, with 10 bases sitting between them. The CDR3 loop spans 13 amino acids. CDR3 coding DNA: TGCAGCGTTGACGCGATTTCCAACTATGGCTACACCTTC. It encodes CSVDAISNYGYTF. The full variable domain, with the rest looked up from reference TRBV29-1 and TRBJ1-2, is SAVISQKPSRDICQRGTSLTIQCQVDSQVTMMFWYRQQPGQSLTLIATANQGSEATYESGFVIDKFPISRPNLTFSTLTVSNMSPEDSSIYLCSVDAISNYGYTFGSGTRLTVV.

The V and J genes are TRBV18 and TRBJ1-6; TRBD1 might be the D (5 bases). The CDR3 loop spans 16 amino acids. Trimming removed 3 bases from V and 2 bases from J, with 11 bases in between. Germline V lookup: CDR1 KGHSH, CDR2 LQKENI. The CDR3 loop is CASSPGIGAYNSPLHF. As DNA, the CDR3 is TGTGCCAGCTCACCGGGGATAGGGGCCTATAATTCACCCCTCCACTTT.